Sequencing of this T cell receptor beta chain was carried out in a study of shared clonotypes between healthy human individuals. At the level of the study: Each donor's CD4 naive and CD4 memory cells filled three plates apiece, CD8 naive two, and CD8 memory one. Study observations and caveats: Clonotypes that were shared across a handful of donors made up around 5% of naive CD4 clonotypes.

This CDR3 spans 18 amino acids. Germline-derived CDR1 and CDR2 are MNHEY and SMNVEV (reference sequence). V dropped 5 bases and J dropped 0 bases, with 20 bases sitting between them. Genomic DNA (from each subset) was split evenly across several immunoSEQ plates. Libraries were prepared by immunoSEQ multiplex PCR; TCRdb keeps only in-frame clonotypes and omits some of them. This table holds about 320,000 clones, about nine tenths found once. To note about this clone: Its matching antigen is unknown.

Material for sequencing was memory CD8+ T cells sorted from blood. Subset meaning: CD45RO+ cells pooled with CCR7-negative TemRA cells. This TCR was recovered from a young man in good health. The chain links TRBV27 to TRBJ2-4, with unresolved D. In nucleotides, the CDR3 is TGTGCCAGCAGTGAAGGTCCTCCGAAGGAATTAGCCAAAAACATTCAGTACTTC. It encodes CASSEGPPKELAKNIQYF.